These T cell receptor beta chains were read from a single sample in a study of blood T cells in healthy people across ages. TCRdb reprocessed the 5' RACE reads via MiXCR and lists one record per CDR3 protein. The table lists around 1,900,000 distinct CDR3 sequences, 39% of them singletons, with around 23% in the top ten. Sequencing was carried out using blood. The receptors come from a human donor in good health. CDR3s include the opening cysteine and the closing phenylalanine or tryptophan. Each record gives: V gene, J gene, D gene, clone size, CDR3 DNA, CDR3 protein. The D gene is left open where the match is weak. Not all rows give a size; the values are once, few, many and, for expanded clones, a class.

>TRBV20-1|TRBJ2-4|TRBD2|.
TGCAGTGCTAGAGACCTAGCGGGTGCCAAAAACATTCAGTACTTC
CSARDLAGAKNIQYF
>TRBV7-9|TRBJ1-1|.|.
TGTGCCAGCAGCTTGTCGGGTCGTTCTTTCTTT
CASSLSGRSFF
>TRBV6-6|TRBJ2-7|TRBD1|.
TGTGCCAGCATAGGACAGGGGGTAGACGAGCAGTACTTC
CASIGQGVDEQYF
>TRBV29-1|TRBJ2-3|.|.
TGCAGCGTTGCAAGCAGGTATACAGATACGCAGTATTTT
CSVASRYTDTQYF
>TRBV14|TRBJ2-7|.|.
TGTGCCAGCAGCCAAGATCAAGGCATTCCCTACGAGCAGTACTTC
CASSQDQGIPYEQYF
>TRBV5-1|TRBJ2-2|.|.
TGCGCCAGCAGCTTGCGCCTCGGACTGGACGGGGAGCTGTTTTTT
CASSLRLGLDGELFF
>TRBV7-9|TRBJ1-1|.|.
TGTGCCAGCAGCTTAGAGGTAATTAACACTGAAGCTTTCTTT
CASSLEVINTEAFF
>TRBV12-3/TRBV12-4|TRBJ1-2|.|few
TGTGCCAGCAGTCCAGGGGATCTGGGCTATGGCTACACCTTC
CASSPGDLGYGYTF
>TRBV20-1|TRBJ2-1|.|.
TGCAGTGCTAGTGGGGGTCCCACACCCCAGTTCTTC
CSASGGPTPQFF
>TRBV9|TRBJ1-2|.|.
TGTGCCAGCAGCGTAGGGGGACACTTGATATTTAACTATGGCCACACCTTC
CASSVGGHLIFNYGHTF
>TRBV29-1|TRBJ1-5|TRBD1|.
TGCAGCGTGAGACAGGGGGGCGGCAATCAGCCCCAGCATTTT
CSVRQGGGNQPQHF
>TRBV4-2|TRBJ1-2|TRBD1|.
TGTGCCAGCAGCCGGGACAGGGGAAGCCGTGGCTACACCTTC
CASSRDRGSRGYTF
>TRBV29-1|TRBJ2-7|TRBD1|many
TGCAGCGTCATCAGGGGGCTTTCCTACGAGCAGTACTTC
CSVIRGLSYEQYF
>TRBV7-2|TRBJ1-2|TRBD1|.
TGTGCCAGCTCAAGAGGGGGGACGGGACAGGGCTATGGCTACACCTTC
CASSRGGTGQGYGYTF
>TRBV5-1|TRBJ2-5|.|.
TGCGCCAGCAGCCCCTATACAGGGATACAAGAGACCCAGTACTTC
CASSPYTGIQETQYF